This T cell receptor (beta chain) was captured in a study of blood T cells in healthy people across ages. A J-beta primer mix and a sample-barcoded 5' primer were used in a second PCR of roughly 6 to 11 cycles. TCRdb reprocessed the 5' RACE reads with MiXCR, giving one entry per CDR3 protein. Counted here are about 730,000 distinct CDR3 sequences, roughly 47% occurring once; the ten biggest clones make up 20% to 25%. The specimen sequenced was blood. The TCR comes from a woman aged 55-69 years in good health.

The CDR3, as DNA: TGTGCCAGCAGTCCCCCCCGGGTCCTACAATATGGCTACACCTTC. It codes for CASSPPRVLQYGYTF. V gene TRBV12-3 or TRBV12-4 combines with J gene TRBJ1-2; no firm D call. There are 15 residues in the CDR3. The germline V and J ends were trimmed by 5 bases and 5 bases, with 18 bases remaining between them.